These 14 T cell receptor beta chains share one sample of origin, sequenced in a study of ipilimumab plus nivolumab after autologous stem cell transplantation (dated by TCRdb to about 2021). Library preparation employed the immunoSEQ multiplex PCR assay. Here the immuneACCESS table is served through TCRdb, limited to in-frame sequences with V and J called. Missing clones are a known gap in these copies; in checked studies unresolved V genes cover under half, and the rest lacks a known reason. The sample includes roughly 25,000 clones, with around 84% observed a single time. The ten largest account for around 5.5% of the sample. This material consisted of PBMCs, taken in a trial of ipilimumab plus nivolumab as post-transplant consolidation. The receptor set was obtained from a male donor with diffuse large B-cell lymphoma.

This chain links TRBV5-4 with TRBJ1-4; D is possibly TRBD1 (5 bases). The ends were cut back, 4 bases at V and 3 bases at J, with 13 bases in the middle. The germline V gene has CDR1 SGHNT and CDR2 YYREEE (reference sequence). This CDR3 spans 15 amino acids. As DNA, the CDR3 is TGTGCCAGCAGCCCCGACGGGGGGGCTAATGAAAAACTGTTTTTT. Its protein is CASSPDGGANEKLFF.

The chain employs TRBV7-2 and TRBJ2-5; 16 bases are shared with TRBD2. J was trimmed by 3 bases and V by 3 bases; bases with no gene match: 4. The CDR3 totals 17 residues. Germline CDR1 and CDR2: SGHTA and FQGNSA. CDR3 bases: TGTGCCAGCAGCTTCCAGGGACTAGCGGGGGGGGAAGAGACCCAGTACTTC. It yields the protein CASSFQGLAGGEETQYF.

The chain uses TRBV11-1 and TRBJ1-2; D perhaps matches TRBD1 (6 bases). V was trimmed by 5 bases and J by 6 bases, leaving 19 bases between them. Germline V CDR1 and CDR2: SGHAT, FQDESV (reference sequence). The CDR3 length is 15 residues. CDR3 DNA: TGTGCCAGCAGCGCCCGCAGGGGAAAGGGTGATGGCTACACCTTC. Translating it yields CASSARRGKGDGYTF.

In its sample, this clone was seen a few times. J is TRBJ1-2 and V is TRBV15, with D possibly being TRBD1 (6 bases). Per the germline V gene, CDR1 is LNHNV and CDR2 is YYDKDF (reference sequence). The length of the CDR3 is 15 residues. Trimming shortened V by 5 bases and J by 6 bases, and 19 bases separated the two germline ends. The DNA for the CDR3 is TGTGCCACCAGCGCTCGGAGGGGGGGGCTTGATGGCTACACCTTC. Translating gives CATSARRGGLDGYTF.

This chain uses TRBV11-3 with TRBJ2-2; 7 bases agree with TRBD2. Germline V lookup: CDR1 SGHNT, CDR2 YENEEA. The CDR3 is 15 residues long. V was clipped by 1 base and J by 4 bases; unmatched bases: 3. DNA of the CDR3: TGTGCCAGCAGCTTAGGGGAGGGATTCACCGGGGAGCTGTTTTTT. Residues: CASSLGEGFTGELFF.

This clone showed up just once. The chain recombines TRBV6-1 with TRBJ1-1, with no clear D. V lost 10 bases and J lost 1, with 10 bases in between. Germline V CDR1 and CDR2: MNHNS, SASEGT. The CDR3 length is 12 residues. CDR3 amino acids: CATLNKNTEAFF. The CDR3 region has the DNA TGTGCCACCTTAAACAAGAACACTGAAGCTTTCTTT.

The genes are TRBV7-9 and TRBJ2-7; D remains ambiguous. This CDR3 spans 15 amino acids. Germline lookup yields CDR1 SEHNR and CDR2 FQNEAQ (reference sequence). V shed 3 bases and J shed 4 bases, with 16 bases lying between them. The CDR3 DNA sequence: TGTGCCAGCAGCTTTTCCGGGTGGGATTCTTACGAGCAGTACTTC. Encoded protein: CASSFSGWDSYEQYF.

The chain has TRBV5-1 and TRBJ1-2, with D perhaps matching TRBD1 (5 bases). The CDR3 extends over 12 amino acids. V was clipped by 7 bases and J by 7 bases, with 14 bases between them. The germline V gene has CDR1 SGHRS and CDR2 YFSETQ. The CDR3 region has the DNA TGCGCCAGCCACCCCGGGGCTGGTGGCTACACCTTC. It codes for CASHPGAGGYTF.

The chain employs TRBV5-4 and TRBJ2-5; D is ambiguous. The J call may be mistaken, given a closer DNA end match to TRBJ2-7. The CDR3 has 14 amino acids. Germline CDR1 reads SGHNT; CDR2 reads YYREEE (reference sequence). CDR3 bases: TGTGCCAGCAGCTTGGACCTTACAACCTACGAGCAGTACTTC. Its translation is CASSLDLTTYEQYF.

This clone was detected once. V and J are TRBV7-3 and TRBJ1-1, with D perhaps TRBD1 (6 bases). This CDR3 spans 18 amino acids. The germline V gene has CDR1 SGHTA and CDR2 FQGTGA. Trimming stripped 3 bases from V and 0 bases from J, with 20 bases between. In DNA, the CDR3 is TGTGCCAGCAGCTTGGGTTCGGGGACATCAGAATTGAACACTGAAGCTTTCTTT. Residues: CASSLGSGTSELNTEAFF.

The chain recombines TRBV11-2 with TRBJ2-7; D is tentatively TRBD1 or TRBD2 (8 bases each). Germline CDR1 is SGHAT and CDR2 is FQNNGV. The CDR3 runs to 16 residues. V lost 5 bases to trimming and J lost 3 bases, with 20 bases between them. The CDR3 sequence: CASSTGGRGVFYEQYF. In nucleotides, the CDR3 is TGTGCCAGCAGCACAGGGGGGCGGGGGGTCTTCTACGAGCAGTACTTC.

The rearrangement links TRBV7-9 to TRBJ2-5; 7 positions agree with TRBD1. The germline CDR1 and CDR2 sequences are SEHNR and FQNEAQ (reference sequence). The CDR3 runs to 15 residues. V lost 0 bases, J lost 4 bases, and 5 bases stayed unmatched. The CDR3 here is CASSLALAGGETQYF. CDR3 DNA sequence: TGTGCCAGCAGCTTAGCGTTGGCAGGGGGAGAGACCCAGTACTTC.

The genes are TRBV6-6 and TRBJ2-3, with D possibly called TRBD1 or TRBD2 (5 bases each). CDR1 is MNHNY, CDR2 SVGAGI, per germline (reference sequence). V dropped 8 bases and J dropped 6 bases, with 15 bases sitting between them. CDR3 length equals 13 residues. The CDR3 DNA sequence: TGTGCCAGCCTTGGCAGGGCGGGTGATACGCAGTATTTT. Amino acids: CASLGRAGDTQYF.

The rearrangement uses TRBV6-1 and TRBJ2-7, with D possibly matching TRBD2 (5 bases). CDR1 and CDR2 from the germline V gene are MNHNS and SASEGT. V dropped 8 bases and J dropped 3 bases, with 17 bases sitting between them. The CDR3 is made up of 14 amino acids. In DNA form, the CDR3 reads TGTGCCAGCGCGGAGGCAGGCCGGGGCTACGAGCAGTACTTC. Protein sequence: CASAEAGRGYEQYF.